Sequencing of this T cell receptor (beta chain) was carried out in a study of graft-versus-host responses after intestinal transplantation. Overall study context: Recipients got multivisceral, liver-intestinal, or isolated intestinal transplants.

Libraries were prepared by immunoSEQ multiplex PCR; TCRdb keeps only in-frame clonotypes and omits some of them. Seen here are tens of thousands of clones, around nine tenths observed once, and the top ten hold 1.5% to 2%. The study, taken as a whole, reports: Recipient marrow held GvH clones, some first seen in ileum or blood.

The CDR3 is made up of 15 amino acids. Trimming shortened V by 3 bases and J by 8 bases, and 17 bases separated the two germline ends. CDR1 is SGHVS, CDR2 FQNEAQ, per germline. Comment on this clone: The antigen remains unidentified.

This sequence joins TRBV7-8 and TRBJ2-1; perhaps TRBD2 as D (5 bases). The sequence was collected from a human donor who was the organ donor for an intestinal transplant. The sample consisted of unstimulated CD8+ T cells sorted from spleen or lymph node cells, taken before transplant. The CDR3 bases are TGTGCCAGCAGCTTTGGAGGATCCCTCGGTGATGAGCAGTTCTTC. This encodes CASSFGGSLGDEQFF.